This T cell receptor (beta chain) emerged from a study of human T cells and chemical hapten exposure. MiXCR, applied by TCRdb to the RACE reads, yields one record per CDR3 protein. The sample contains about 110,000 distinct CDR3 sequences, 9.2% of which appear only once. The germline V gene has CDR1 SGHVS and CDR2 FNYEAQ. There are 14 residues in the CDR3. Deletions cut 3 bases from V and 5 bases from J, with 12 bases between. This clonotype has more than one count but fewer than ten. The time point denotes: patch test 2, 6 weeks after DPC sensitization. Specified treatment: therapeutic diphenylcyclopropenone sensitization with weekly scalp DPC.

The gene calls are TRBV7-6 and TRBJ2-3; no definite D call. This TCR was recovered from a woman aged 35 to 49 with alopecia areata. Some clones in this sample may be carry-over from other donors' samples. Sequencing was performed on whole blood, taken in connection with sensitization to the hapten diphenylcyclopropenone (DPC). CDR3 in amino acids: CASSFEELGDTQYF. In DNA, the CDR3 is TGTGCCAGCAGCTTTGAAGAGTTGGGAGATACGCAGTATTTT.